One T cell receptor (beta chain) is described in this entry. The data were taken from a study of T cell responses to AZD1222 COVID-19 vaccine. Trimming stripped 6 bases from V and 4 bases from J, with 6 bases between. This CDR3 has 12 residues. Germline V lookup: CDR1 SNHLY, CDR2 FYNNEI. Using immunoSEQ multiplex PCR, the repertoire was profiled, and TCRdb retains in-frame clones only, with some absent. The table lists 75,000 to 100,000 clones, 89% of them singletons. The sequencing here drew on peripheral blood, taken on day 0 of AZD1222 vaccination. This sequence was found in an adult in good health. The genes are TRBV2 and TRBJ1-4; D is undetermined. CDR3 nucleotides: TGTGCCAGCAGACGGAATAATGAAAAACTGTTTTTT. This encodes CASRRNNEKLFF.